This T cell receptor beta chain was identified during a study of identical twins. To note about this clonotype: Its antigen is not identified.

Whole-study findings and limits: Out-of-frame alpha sequences common to twins exhibited an excess of low generation probability.

cDNA molecules carried unique molecular identifiers, and template switching added a universal primer site. Each CDR3 protein gets one entry after TCRdb re-called the 5' RACE reads with MiXCR. The sample consists of roughly 1,500,000 distinct CDR3 sequences, more than 30% of them appearing once. The TCR comes from a newborn girl in good health. Sequenced input: cord blood.

DNA for the CDR3: TGTGCCAGCAGCTTAGGGGTGGGAGAGACCCAGTTCTTC. Protein product: CASSLGVGETQFF. V usage is TRBV11-2 and J usage is TRBJ2-5; a possible D gene is TRBD2 (5 bases). Gene TRBJ2-1 matches the end of the DNA better, so the J call may be wrong. Germline CDR1 is SGHAT and CDR2 is FQNNGV. This CDR3 has 13 residues.